These 5 T cell receptor beta chains came from one sample sequenced in a study of technical replicates of blood from a handful of donors. Assay used: immunoSEQ multiplex PCR; TCRdb lists only in-frame clones, some missing. The table includes tens of thousands of clones, over 75% detected once. Source material: T cells isolated from PBMCs. The receptors derive from a human donor in good health.

This clone was recorded once. This chain uses TRBV7-3 with TRBJ2-1; D gene uncertain. Germline V gene sequence: CDR1 SGHTA, CDR2 FQGTGA. V was trimmed by 6 bases and J by 0 bases, leaving 12 bases between them. The CDR3 has 15 residues. CDR3 residues: CASSWSGSSYNEQFF. Written as DNA, the CDR3 is TGTGCCAGCAGTTGGTCAGGTAGCTCCTACAATGAGCAGTTCTTC.

As regards this clone: At one of its ends the junction is not consistent with the germline gene, which may arise from a read error. This chain uses TRBV30 with TRBJ1-1; 9 positions agree with TRBD1. The V gene's germline CDR1 is GTSNPN and CDR2 SVGIG (reference sequence). The CDR3 spans 14 residues. CDR3 sequence: CAWSADRGNAEAFF. The CDR3 region has the DNA TGTGCCTGGAGCGCTGACAGGGGGAACGCTGAAGCTTTCTTT.

The J gene is TRBJ1-2, the V gene TRBV6-6, with 8 nucleotides matching TRBD1. The CDR3 totals 12 residues. The junction had 2 bases not matched to a gene; V was cut back by 7 bases and J by 4 bases. CDR1 and CDR2 from the germline V gene are MNHNY and SVGAGI (reference sequence). The CDR3 DNA follows: TGTGCCAGCACTGGACAGGGCTATGGCTACACCTTC. Protein: CASTGQGYGYTF.

The gene calls are TRBV28 and TRBJ1-3; D possibly corresponds to TRBD1 (6 bases). The CDR3 spans 15 residues. Germline CDR1 MDHEN, CDR2 SYDVKM. V dropped 6 bases and J dropped 2 bases, with 14 bases sitting between them. CDR3 loop: CASSQQGDPGNTIYF. CDR3 sequence (DNA): TGTGCCAGCAGCCAACAGGGTGATCCTGGAAACACCATATATTTT.

The chain combines TRBV5-4 with TRBJ1-1; TRBD1 might be the D (5 bases). The CDR3 sequence is 14 residues long. Trimming removed 2 bases at V and 4 bases at J, with 12 bases between. Germline V gene data show CDR1 as SGHNT and CDR2 as YYREEE (reference sequence). CDR3 amino acids: CASSFQGGGTEAFF. As DNA, the CDR3 is TGTGCCAGCAGCTTCCAGGGAGGCGGCACTGAAGCTTTCTTT.